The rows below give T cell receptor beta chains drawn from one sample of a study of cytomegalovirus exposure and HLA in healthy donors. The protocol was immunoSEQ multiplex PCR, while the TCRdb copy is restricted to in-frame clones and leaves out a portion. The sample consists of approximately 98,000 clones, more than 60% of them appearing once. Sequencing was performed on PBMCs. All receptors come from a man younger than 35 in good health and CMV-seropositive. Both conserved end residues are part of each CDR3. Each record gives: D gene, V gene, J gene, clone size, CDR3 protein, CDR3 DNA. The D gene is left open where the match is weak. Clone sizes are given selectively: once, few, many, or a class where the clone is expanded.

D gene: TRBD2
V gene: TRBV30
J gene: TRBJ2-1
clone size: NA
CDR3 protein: CACSSGEQFF
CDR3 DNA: TGTGCCTGCTCTAGCGGGGAGCAGTTCTTC

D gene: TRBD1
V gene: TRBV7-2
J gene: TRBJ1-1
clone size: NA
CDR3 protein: CASSRDSGGTEAFF
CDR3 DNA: TGTGCCAGCAGCCGGGACAGTGGGGGCACTGAAGCTTTCTTT

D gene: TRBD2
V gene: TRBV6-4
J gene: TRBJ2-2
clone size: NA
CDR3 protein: CASSESGDTGELFF
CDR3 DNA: TGTGCCAGCAGCGAAAGCGGGGACACCGGGGAGCTGTTTTTT

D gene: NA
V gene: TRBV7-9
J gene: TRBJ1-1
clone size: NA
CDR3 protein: CASGRHEAFF
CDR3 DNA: TGTGCCAGCGGGAGACATGAAGCTTTCTTT

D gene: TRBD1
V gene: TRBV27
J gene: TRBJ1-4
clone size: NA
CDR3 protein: CASSPGTGANEKLFF
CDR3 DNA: TGTGCCAGCAGCCCTGGGACAGGGGCTAATGAAAAACTGTTTTTT

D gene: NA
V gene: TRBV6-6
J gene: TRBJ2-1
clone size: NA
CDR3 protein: CASSYDKLIDNEQFF
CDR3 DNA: TGTGCCAGCAGTTATGACAAGTTGATCGACAATGAGCAGTTCTTC

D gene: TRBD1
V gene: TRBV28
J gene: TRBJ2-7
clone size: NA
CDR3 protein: CASSYRGLMGYEQYF
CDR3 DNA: TGTGCCAGCAGCTACAGGGGTTTAATGGGATACGAGCAGTACTTC

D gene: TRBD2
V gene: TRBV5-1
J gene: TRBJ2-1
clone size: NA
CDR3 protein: CASGRTSGGLSYNEQFF
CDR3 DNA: TGCGCCAGCGGCCGGACTAGCGGGGGCCTGTCCTACAATGAGCAGTTCTTC

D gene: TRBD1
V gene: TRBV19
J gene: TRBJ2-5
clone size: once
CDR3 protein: CASSTRPGQGALTQYF
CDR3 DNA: TGTGCCAGTAGTACCCGTCCGGGACAGGGGGCGCTGACCCAGTACTTC

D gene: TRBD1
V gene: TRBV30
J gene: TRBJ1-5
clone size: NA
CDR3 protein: CAWSLDRGSNQPQHF
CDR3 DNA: TGTGCCTGGAGTTTGGACAGGGGTAGCAATCAGCCCCAGCATTTT

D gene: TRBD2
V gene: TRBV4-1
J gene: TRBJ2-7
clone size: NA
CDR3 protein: CASSQAVPGGIYEQYF
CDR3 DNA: TGCGCCAGCAGCCAAGCGGTCCCCGGGGGGATCTACGAGCAGTACTTC

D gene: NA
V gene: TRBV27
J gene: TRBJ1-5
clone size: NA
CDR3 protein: CASRTGFNQPQHF
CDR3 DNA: TGTGCCAGCAGAACAGGTTTTAATCAGCCCCAGCATTTT

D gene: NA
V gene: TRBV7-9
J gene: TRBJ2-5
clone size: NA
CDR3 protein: CASSLASAGMGLGETQYF
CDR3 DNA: TGTGCCAGCAGCTTAGCGTCGGCGGGAATGGGCTTGGGAGAGACCCAGTACTTC

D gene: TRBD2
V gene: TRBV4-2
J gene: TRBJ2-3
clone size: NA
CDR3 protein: CASSQELAGGSDTQYF
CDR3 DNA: TGTGCCAGCAGCCAAGAACTAGCGGGGGGTTCAGATACGCAGTATTTT

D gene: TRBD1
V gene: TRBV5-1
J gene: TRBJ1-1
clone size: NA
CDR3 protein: CASQVEGAYTEAFF
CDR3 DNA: TGCGCCAGCCAAGTGGAGGGGGCTTACACTGAAGCTTTCTTT

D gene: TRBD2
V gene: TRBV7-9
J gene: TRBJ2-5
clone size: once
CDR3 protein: CASNPLKGLARETQYF
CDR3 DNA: TGTGCCAGCAACCCGTTGAAGGGACTAGCTCGAGAGACCCAGTACTTC

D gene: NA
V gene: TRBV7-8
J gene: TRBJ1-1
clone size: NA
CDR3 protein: CASSSKGGRGDDTEAFF
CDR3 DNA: TGTGCCAGCAGCTCAAAAGGGGGGAGGGGGGATGACACTGAAGCTTTCTTT

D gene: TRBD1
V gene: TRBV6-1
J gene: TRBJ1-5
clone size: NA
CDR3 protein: CASSELDRGNQPQHF
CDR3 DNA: TGTGCCAGCAGTGAATTGGACAGGGGCAATCAGCCCCAGCATTTT

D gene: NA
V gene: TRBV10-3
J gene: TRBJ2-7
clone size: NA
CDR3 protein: CAISESRVVYEQYF
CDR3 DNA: TGTGCCATCAGTGAGTCCAGGGTCGTTTACGAGCAGTACTTC

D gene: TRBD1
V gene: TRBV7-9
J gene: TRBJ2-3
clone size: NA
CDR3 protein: CASSRGQGVSDTQYF
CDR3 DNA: TGTGCCAGCAGCCGTGGACAGGGGGTATCAGATACGCAGTATTTT

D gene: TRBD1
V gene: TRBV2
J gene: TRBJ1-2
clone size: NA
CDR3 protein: CASSEATSRGRGGYTF
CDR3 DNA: TGTGCCAGCAGTGAAGCGACGAGCAGGGGGCGCGGCGGCTACACCTTC

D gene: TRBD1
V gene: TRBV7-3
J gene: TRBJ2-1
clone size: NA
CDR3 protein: CASSLETGGYNEQFF
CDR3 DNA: TGTGCCAGCAGCTTAGAAACAGGGGGCTACAATGAGCAGTTCTTC

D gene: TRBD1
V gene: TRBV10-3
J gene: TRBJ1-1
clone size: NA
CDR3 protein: CAISESGTANTEAFF
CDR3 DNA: TGTGCCATCAGTGAGTCGGGGACAGCGAACACTGAAGCTTTCTTT

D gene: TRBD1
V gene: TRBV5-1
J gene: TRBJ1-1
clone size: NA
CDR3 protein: CASRSGTGALWTEAFF
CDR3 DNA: TGCGCCAGCAGAAGCGGGACAGGGGCTTTGTGGACTGAAGCTTTCTTT

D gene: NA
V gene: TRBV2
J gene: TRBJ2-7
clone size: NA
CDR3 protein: CASSPEFGEQYF
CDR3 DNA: TGTGCCAGCAGCCCCGAATTCGGCGAGCAGTACTTC

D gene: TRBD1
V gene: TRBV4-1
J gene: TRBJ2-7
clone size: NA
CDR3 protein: CASSQGEQGPYEQYF
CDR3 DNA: TGCGCCAGCAGCCAAGGTGAACAGGGGCCCTACGAGCAGTACTTC

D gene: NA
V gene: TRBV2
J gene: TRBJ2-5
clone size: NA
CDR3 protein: CARGAETQYF
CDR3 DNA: TGTGCCAGGGGGGCGGAGACCCAGTACTTC

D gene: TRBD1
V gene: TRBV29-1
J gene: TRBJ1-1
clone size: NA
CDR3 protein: CSVVVQGNTEAFF
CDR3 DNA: TGCAGCGTTGTGGTACAGGGGAATACTGAAGCTTTCTTT

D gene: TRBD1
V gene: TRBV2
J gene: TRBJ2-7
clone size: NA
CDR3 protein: CASSTPGQGAYEQYF
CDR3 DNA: TGTGCCAGCAGTACCCCGGGACAGGGGGCCTACGAGCAGTACTTC

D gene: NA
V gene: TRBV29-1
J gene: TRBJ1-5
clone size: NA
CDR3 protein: CSVRTSGQPQHF
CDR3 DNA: TGCAGCGTTCGTACATCAGGTCAGCCCCAGCATTTT

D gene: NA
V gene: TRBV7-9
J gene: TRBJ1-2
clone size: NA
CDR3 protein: CSSSPEQSGYTF
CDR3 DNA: TGTTCCAGCAGCCCCGAACAGAGTGGCTACACCTTC

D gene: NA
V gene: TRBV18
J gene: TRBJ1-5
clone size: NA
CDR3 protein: CASSGSNNQPQHF
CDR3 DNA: TGTGCCAGCTCAGGTTCTAACAATCAGCCCCAGCATTTT

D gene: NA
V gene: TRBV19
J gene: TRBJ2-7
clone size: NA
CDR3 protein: CASSMGELDRSYEQYF
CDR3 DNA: TGTGCCAGTAGTATGGGCGAGCTTGACCGGTCCTACGAGCAGTACTTC

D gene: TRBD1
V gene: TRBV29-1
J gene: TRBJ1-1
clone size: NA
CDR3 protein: CSAFGTGFTEAFF
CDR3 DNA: TGCAGCGCCTTCGGGACAGGGTTCACTGAAGCTTTCTTT

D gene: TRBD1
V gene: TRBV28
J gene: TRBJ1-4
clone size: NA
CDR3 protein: CASSPTGDPTNEKLFF
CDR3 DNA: TGTGCCAGCAGCCCCACAGGGGACCCAACTAATGAAAAACTGTTTTTT

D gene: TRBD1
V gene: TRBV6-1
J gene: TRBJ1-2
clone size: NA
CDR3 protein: CASSETGTGGDYGYTF
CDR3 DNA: TGTGCCAGCAGTGAAACCGGGACAGGGGGGGACTATGGCTACACCTTC

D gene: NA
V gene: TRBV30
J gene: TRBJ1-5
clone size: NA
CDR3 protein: CAWSWGSSLDQPQHF
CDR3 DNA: TGTGCCTGGAGTTGGGGCAGTAGTTTAGATCAGCCCCAGCATTTT

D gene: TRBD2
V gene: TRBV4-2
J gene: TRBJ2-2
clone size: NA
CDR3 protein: CASSQQTRLAGVTGELFF
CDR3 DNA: TGTGCCAGCAGCCAACAAACTCGACTAGCGGGGGTAACCGGGGAGCTGTTTTTT

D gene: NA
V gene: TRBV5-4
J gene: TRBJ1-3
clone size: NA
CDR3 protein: CASSLAAANSGNTIYF
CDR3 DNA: TGTGCCAGCAGCCTCGCGGCGGCTAACTCTGGAAACACCATATATTTT

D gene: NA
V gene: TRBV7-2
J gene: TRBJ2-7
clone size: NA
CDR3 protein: CASSLYPPGWSSYEQYF
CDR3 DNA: TGTGCCAGCAGCTTATATCCGCCAGGGTGGAGCTCCTACGAGCAGTACTTC

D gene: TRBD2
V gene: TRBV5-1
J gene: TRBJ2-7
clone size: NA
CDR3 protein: CASSLARSSGVSYEQYF
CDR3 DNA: TGCGCCAGCAGCTTGGCCCGCTCTAGCGGGGTCTCCTACGAGCAGTACTTC

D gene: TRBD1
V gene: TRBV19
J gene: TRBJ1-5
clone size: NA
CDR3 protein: CASRTRGLNQPQHF
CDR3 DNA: TGTGCCAGTAGGACCAGGGGGCTCAATCAGCCCCAGCATTTT

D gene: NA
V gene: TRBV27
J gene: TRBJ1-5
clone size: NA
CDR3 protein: CASSRGVGNQPQHF
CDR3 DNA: TGTGCCAGCAGTCGCGGGGTGGGTAATCAGCCCCAGCATTTT

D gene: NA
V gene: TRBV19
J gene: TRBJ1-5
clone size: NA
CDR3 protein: CASSMGASYSNQPQHF
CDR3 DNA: TGTGCCAGTAGTATGGGAGCATCGTATAGCAATCAGCCCCAGCATTTT

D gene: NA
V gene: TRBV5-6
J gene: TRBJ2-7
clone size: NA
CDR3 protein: CASSMTQGTSYEQYF
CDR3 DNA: TGTGCCAGCAGCATGACACAGGGTACCTCCTACGAGCAGTACTTC

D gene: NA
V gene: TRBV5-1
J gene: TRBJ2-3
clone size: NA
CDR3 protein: CASSATSTHTDTQYF
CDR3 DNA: TGCGCCAGCAGCGCCACTAGTACCCACACAGATACGCAGTATTTT

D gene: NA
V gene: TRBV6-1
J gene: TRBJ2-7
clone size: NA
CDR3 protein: CASRIRTTWHEQYF
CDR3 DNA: TGTGCCAGCCGCATCAGGACTACCTGGCACGAGCAGTACTTC

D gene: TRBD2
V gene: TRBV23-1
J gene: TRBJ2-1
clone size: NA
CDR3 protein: CASSQSPQRGGLNEQFF
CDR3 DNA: TGCGCCAGCAGTCAATCTCCCCAGCGGGGGGGCTTGAATGAGCAGTTCTTC

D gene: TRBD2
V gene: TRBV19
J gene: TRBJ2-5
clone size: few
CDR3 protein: CASRLSGETQYF
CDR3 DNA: TGTGCCAGTAGACTTAGCGGGGAGACCCAGTACTTC

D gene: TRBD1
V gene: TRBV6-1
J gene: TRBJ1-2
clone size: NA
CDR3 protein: CASSEEDRGGYGYTF
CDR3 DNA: TGTGCCAGCAGTGAAGAGGACAGGGGGGGGTATGGCTACACCTTC

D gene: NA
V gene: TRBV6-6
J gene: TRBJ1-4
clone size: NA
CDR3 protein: CASSYRGGEKLFF
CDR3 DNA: TGTGCCAGCAGTTACAGGGGTGGGGAAAAACTGTTTTTT

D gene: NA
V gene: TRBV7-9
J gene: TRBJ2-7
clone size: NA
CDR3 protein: CASSFGAYEQYF
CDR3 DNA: TGTGCCAGCAGCTTCGGAGCCTACGAGCAGTACTTC

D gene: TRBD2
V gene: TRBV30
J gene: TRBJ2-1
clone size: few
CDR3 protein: CAWNGLGTSGYNEQFF
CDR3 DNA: TGTGCCTGGAATGGACTCGGGACTAGCGGGTACAATGAGCAGTTCTTC

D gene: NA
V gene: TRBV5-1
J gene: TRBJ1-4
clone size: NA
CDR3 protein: CASSLGGNEKLFF
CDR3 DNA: TGCGCCAGCAGCTTGGGCGGTAATGAAAAACTGTTTTTT

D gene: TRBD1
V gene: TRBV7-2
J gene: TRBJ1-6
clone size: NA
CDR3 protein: CASSLEQGNSPLHF
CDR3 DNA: TGTGCCAGCAGCTTAGAACAGGGGAATTCACCCCTCCACTTT

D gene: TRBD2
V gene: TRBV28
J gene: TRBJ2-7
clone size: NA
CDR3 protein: CAITPGRGAPYEQYF
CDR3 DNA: TGTGCCATCACCCCGGGGCGGGGGGCCCCCTACGAGCAGTACTTC

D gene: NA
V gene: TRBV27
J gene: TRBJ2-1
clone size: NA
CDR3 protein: CASLGRGDNEQFF
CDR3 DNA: TGTGCCAGTTTGGGCAGGGGGGACAATGAGCAGTTCTTC

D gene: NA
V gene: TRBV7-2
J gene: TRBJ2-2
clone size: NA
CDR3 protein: CASSPRRAGELFF
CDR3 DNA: TGTGCCAGCAGCCCCCGTCGCGCCGGGGAGCTGTTTTTT